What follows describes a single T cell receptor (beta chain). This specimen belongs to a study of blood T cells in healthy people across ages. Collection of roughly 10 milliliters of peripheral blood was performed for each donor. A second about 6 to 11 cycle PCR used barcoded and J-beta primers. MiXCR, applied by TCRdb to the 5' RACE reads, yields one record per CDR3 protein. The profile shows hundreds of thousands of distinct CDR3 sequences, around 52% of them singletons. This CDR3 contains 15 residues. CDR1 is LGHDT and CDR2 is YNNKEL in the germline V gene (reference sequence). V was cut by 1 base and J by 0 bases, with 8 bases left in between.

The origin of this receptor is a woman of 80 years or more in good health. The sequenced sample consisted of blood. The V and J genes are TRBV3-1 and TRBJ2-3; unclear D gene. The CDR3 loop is CASSQVGWSTDTQYF. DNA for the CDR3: TGTGCCAGCAGCCAAGTAGGCTGGAGCACAGATACGCAGTATTTT.